One TCR beta chain is described in this entry. It has no known antigen specificity. There are no base qualities to consult, and no much larger clone falls within one base. The sample comes from a study of PD-1 and CTLA-4 blockade in melanoma (dated by TCRdb to 2020 to 2023). Broadly, across the study: In patients with melanoma, the researchers looked at the effects of CTLA-4 blockade versus PD-1 blockade on the CD8 T cell response that was melanoma-reactive.

According to the germline V gene, CDR1 reads SQVTM and CDR2 reads ANQGSEA. The CDR3 measures 14 amino acids from cysteine to phenylalanine. The retained sequence is limited to the CDR3, 42 bases, with the frame set at the first base. The junction carries 12 bases between V and J, which are trimmed by 7 bases and 0 bases respectively. The library was prepared using the immunoSEQ multiplex PCR assay. Imported from immuneACCESS, the table was reduced by TCRdb to in-frame sequences with V and J called. These copies leave out some clones; in studies compared against another copy, an unresolved V gene accounts for under half, and the cause of the remainder is not known. In all, the sample holds more than 25,000 clones, and 85% to 90% of those were seen once. The ten largest clones add up to about 8.5% of the sample.

The receptor was derived from a human donor with melanoma. The sequences come from CD8+ T cells from peripheral blood, collected before anti-PD-1 treatment. This chain is built from TRBV29-1 and TRBJ2-2, with TRBD2 as a weak D call on 6 bases. The CDR3 reads as follows: CSATGESNTGELFF. The DNA reads as follows: TGCAGCGCCACGGGAGAGTCGAACACCGGGGAGCTGTTTTTT.